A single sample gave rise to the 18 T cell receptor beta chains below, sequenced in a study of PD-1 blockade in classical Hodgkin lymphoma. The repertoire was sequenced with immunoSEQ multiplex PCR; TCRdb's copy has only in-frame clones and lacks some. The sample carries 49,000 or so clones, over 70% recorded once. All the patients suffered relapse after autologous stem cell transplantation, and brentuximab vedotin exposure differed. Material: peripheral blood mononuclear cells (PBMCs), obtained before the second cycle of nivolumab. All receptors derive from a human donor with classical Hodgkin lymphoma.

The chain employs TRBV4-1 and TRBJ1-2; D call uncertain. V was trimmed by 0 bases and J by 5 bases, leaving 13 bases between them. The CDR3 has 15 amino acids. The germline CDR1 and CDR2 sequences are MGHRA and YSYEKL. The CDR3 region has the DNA TGCGCCAGCAGCCAAGATTTTACGGCAGGTTATGGCTACACCTTC. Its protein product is CASSQDFTAGYGYTF.

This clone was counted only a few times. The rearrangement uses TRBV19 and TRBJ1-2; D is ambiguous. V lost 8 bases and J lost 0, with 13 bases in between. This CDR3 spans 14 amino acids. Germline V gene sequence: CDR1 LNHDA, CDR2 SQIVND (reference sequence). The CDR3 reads CASGFWPSNYGYTF. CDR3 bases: TGTGCCAGTGGCTTTTGGCCCTCTAACTATGGCTACACCTTC.

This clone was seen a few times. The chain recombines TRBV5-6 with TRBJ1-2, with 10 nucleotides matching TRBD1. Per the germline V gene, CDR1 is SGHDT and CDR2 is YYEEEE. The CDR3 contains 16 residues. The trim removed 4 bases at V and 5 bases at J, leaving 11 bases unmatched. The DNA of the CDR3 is TGTGCCAGCAGCCGATGGGACAGGGGTCAAGGGTATGGCTACACCTTC. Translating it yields CASSRWDRGQGYGYTF.

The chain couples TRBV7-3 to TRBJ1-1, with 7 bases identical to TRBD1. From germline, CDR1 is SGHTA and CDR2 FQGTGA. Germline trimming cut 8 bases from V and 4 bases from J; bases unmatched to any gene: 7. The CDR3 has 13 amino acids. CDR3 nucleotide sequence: TGTGCCAGCGGGGAGGGGGCGGTCACTGAAGCTTTCTTT. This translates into CASGEGAVTEAFF.

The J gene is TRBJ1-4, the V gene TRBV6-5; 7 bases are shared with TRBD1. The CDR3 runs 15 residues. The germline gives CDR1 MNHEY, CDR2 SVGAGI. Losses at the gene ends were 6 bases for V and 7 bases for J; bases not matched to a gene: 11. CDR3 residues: CASRNVGRGAEKLFF. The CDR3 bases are TGTGCCAGCAGGAACGTGGGCAGGGGGGCTGAAAAACTGTTTTTT.

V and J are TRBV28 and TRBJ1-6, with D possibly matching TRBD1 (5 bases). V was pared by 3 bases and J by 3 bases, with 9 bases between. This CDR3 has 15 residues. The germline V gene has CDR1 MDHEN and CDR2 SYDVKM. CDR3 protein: CASSFNRIYNSPLHF. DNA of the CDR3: TGTGCCAGCAGTTTTAACAGGATCTATAATTCACCCCTCCACTTT. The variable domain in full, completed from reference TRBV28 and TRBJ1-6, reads DVKVTQSSRYLVKRTGEKVFLECVQDMDHENMFWYRQDPGLGLRLIYFSYDVKMKEKGDIPEGYSVSREKKERFSLILESASTNQTSMYLCASSFNRIYNSPLHFGNGTRLTVT.

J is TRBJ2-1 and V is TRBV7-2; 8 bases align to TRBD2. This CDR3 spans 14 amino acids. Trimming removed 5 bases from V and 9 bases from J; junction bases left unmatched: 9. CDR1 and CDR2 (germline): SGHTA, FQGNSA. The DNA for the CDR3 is TGTGCCAGCAGCCAAGACCAGCGGGGGAGTGAGCAGTTCTTC. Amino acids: CASSQDQRGSEQFF.

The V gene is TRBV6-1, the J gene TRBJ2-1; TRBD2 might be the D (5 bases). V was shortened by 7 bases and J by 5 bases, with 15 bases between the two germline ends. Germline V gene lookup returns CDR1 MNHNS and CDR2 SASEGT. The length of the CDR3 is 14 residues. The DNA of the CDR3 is TGTGCCAGCAACCCGCCCGGACTTGACAATGAGCAGTTCTTC. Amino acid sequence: CASNPPGLDNEQFF.

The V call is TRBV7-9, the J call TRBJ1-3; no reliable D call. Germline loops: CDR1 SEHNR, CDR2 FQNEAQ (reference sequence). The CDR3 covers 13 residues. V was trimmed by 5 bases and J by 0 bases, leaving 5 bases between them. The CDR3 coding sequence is TGTGCCAGCAGCCACTTCTCTGGAAACACCATATATTTT. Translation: CASSHFSGNTIYF.

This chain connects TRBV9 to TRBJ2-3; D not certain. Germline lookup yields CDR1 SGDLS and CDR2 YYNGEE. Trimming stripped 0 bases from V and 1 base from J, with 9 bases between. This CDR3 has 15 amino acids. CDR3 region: CASSVVTGRTDTQYF. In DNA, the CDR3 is TGTGCCAGCAGCGTAGTGACGGGTCGCACAGATACGCAGTATTTT.

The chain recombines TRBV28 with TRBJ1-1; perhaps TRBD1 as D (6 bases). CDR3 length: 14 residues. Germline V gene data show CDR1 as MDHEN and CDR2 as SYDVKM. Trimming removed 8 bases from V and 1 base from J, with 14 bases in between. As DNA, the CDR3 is TGTGCCAGCTTAGGGGGGCGGAGGAACACTGAAGCTTTCTTT. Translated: CASLGGRRNTEAFF.

The CDR3 loop is CASSGPGQGTGELFF. For the CDR3, the DNA is TGTGCCAGCAGTGGGCCGGGACAGGGCACCGGGGAGCTGTTTTTT. The rearrangement links TRBV6-6 to TRBJ2-2; 9 bases are shared with TRBD1. CDR3 length equals 15 residues. V dropped 5 bases and J dropped 4; count of bases not matched to a gene: 5. CDR1 MNHNY and CDR2 SVGAGI come from the germline V gene (reference sequence).

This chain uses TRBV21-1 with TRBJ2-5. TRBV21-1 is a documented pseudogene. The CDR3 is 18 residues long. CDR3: CASSKARRPGTRYETQYF. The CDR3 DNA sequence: TGTGCCAGCAGCAAAGCGCGAAGGCCAGGGACCCGTTATGAGACCCAGTACTTC.

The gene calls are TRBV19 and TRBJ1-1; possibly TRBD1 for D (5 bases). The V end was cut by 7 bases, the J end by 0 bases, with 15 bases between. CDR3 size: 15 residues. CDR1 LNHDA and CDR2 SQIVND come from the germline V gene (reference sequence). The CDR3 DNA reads TGTGCCAGTAAAAAGCTAGGACAACTGAACACTGAAGCTTTCTTT. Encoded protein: CASKKLGQLNTEAFF.

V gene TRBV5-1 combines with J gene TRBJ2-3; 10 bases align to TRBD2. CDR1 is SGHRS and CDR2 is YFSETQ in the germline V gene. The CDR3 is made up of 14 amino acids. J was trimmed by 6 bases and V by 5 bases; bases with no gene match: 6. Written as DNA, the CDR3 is TGCGCCAGCAGATCTAGCGGGAGTGGTGATACGCAGTATTTT. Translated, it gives CASRSSGSGDTQYF.

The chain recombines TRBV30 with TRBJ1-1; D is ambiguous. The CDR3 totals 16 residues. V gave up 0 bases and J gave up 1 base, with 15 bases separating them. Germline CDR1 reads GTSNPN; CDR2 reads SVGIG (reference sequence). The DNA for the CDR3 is TGTGCCTGGAGTGTTTTAGGATCTCTTTCGAACACTGAAGCTTTCTTT. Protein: CAWSVLGSLSNTEAFF. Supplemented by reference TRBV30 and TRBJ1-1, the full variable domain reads SQTIHQWPATLVQPVGSPLSLECTVEGTSNPNLYWYRQAAGRGLQLLFYSVGIGQISSEVPQNLSASRPQDRQFILSSKKLLLSDSGFYLCAWSVLGSLSNTEAFFGQGTRLTVV.

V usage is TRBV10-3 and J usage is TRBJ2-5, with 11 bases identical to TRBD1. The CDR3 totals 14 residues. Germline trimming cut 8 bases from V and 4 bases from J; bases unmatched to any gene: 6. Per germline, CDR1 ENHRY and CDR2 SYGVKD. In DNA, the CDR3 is TGTGCCATCGCCGCGGGGACAGGGGGAGAGACCCAGTACTTC. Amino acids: CAIAAGTGGETQYF.

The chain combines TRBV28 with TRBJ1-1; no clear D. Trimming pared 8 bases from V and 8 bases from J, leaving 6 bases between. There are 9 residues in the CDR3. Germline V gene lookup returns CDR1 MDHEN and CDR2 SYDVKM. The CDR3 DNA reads TGTGCCAGCGGGAGGGAAGCTTTCTTT. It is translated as CASGREAFF.